The 29 T cell receptor beta chains below were found in one sample sequenced in a study of cytomegalovirus exposure and HLA in healthy donors. Only in-frame clones appear in the TCRdb table, and some are missing; sequencing was by immunoSEQ multiplex PCR. The table records around 80,000 clones, 90% to 95% of them present only once. Specimen: PBMCs. These receptors originate from a woman aged 18-29 years in good health and CMV-seronegative.

The V and J genes are TRBV19 and TRBJ1-3; 7 nucleotides line up with TRBD1. Trimming cost V 4 bases and J 4 bases; bases outside gene matches: 7. Per germline, CDR1 LNHDA and CDR2 SQIVND (reference sequence). This CDR3 has 15 amino acids. The CDR3 DNA is TGTGCCAGTAGTAAAGACAGGGCGGAGGGAAACACCATATATTTT. This translates into CASSKDRAEGNTIYF.

The V gene is TRBV25-1, the J gene TRBJ2-7; 10 bases map to TRBD2. The CDR3 has 15 amino acids. Germline V CDR1 and CDR2: MGHDK, SYGVNS. The trim removed 4 bases at V and 3 bases at J, leaving 6 bases unmatched. CDR3 sequence: CASSGYGTSDYEQYF. The CDR3 coding sequence is TGTGCCAGCAGTGGATACGGGACTAGCGACTACGAGCAGTACTTC.

The rearrangement links TRBV13 to TRBJ2-2; tentatively, D is TRBD2 (6 bases). Trimming cost V 3 bases and J 6 bases, with 17 bases left between them. The CDR3 has 16 amino acids. Germline V gene data show CDR1 as PRHDT and CDR2 as FYEKMQ (reference sequence). In DNA, the CDR3 is TGTGCCAGCAGCTTTTCGAAACTAGCTGTTCCCGGGGAGCTGTTTTTT. It is translated as CASSFSKLAVPGELFF.

The chain couples TRBV6-4 to TRBJ2-1; 9 nucleotides match TRBD2. CDR1 is MRHNA and CDR2 is SNTAGT in the germline V gene. Trimming took 5 bases from V and 3 from J; bases not matched to a gene: 8. The CDR3 spans 16 residues. CDR3 nucleotide sequence: TGTGCCAGCAGTTCCTATAGCGGGAGCGTCTACAATGAGCAGTTCTTC. Translated: CASSSYSGSVYNEQFF.

The chain is built from TRBV7-9 and TRBJ1-1; 8 nucleotides align to TRBD1. Germline assignment: CDR1 SEHNR and CDR2 FQNEAQ (reference sequence). The CDR3 length is 15 residues. The J segment lost 2 bases and the V segment lost 0 bases, leaving 2 bases of the junction unmatched. The CDR3 region is CASSLAGQGNTEAFF. The DNA of the CDR3 is TGTGCCAGCAGCTTAGCTGGACAGGGCAACACTGAAGCTTTCTTT. The variable domain in full, with the rest retrieved from reference TRBV7-9 and TRBJ1-1, is DTGVSQNPRHKITKRGQNVTFRCDPISEHNRLYWYRQTLGQGPEFLTYFQNEAQLEKSRLLSDRFSAERPKGSFSTLEIQRTEQGDSAMYLCASSLAGQGNTEAFFGQGTRLTVV.

V usage is TRBV18 and J usage is TRBJ1-4; 8 bases match TRBD1. The CDR3 has 13 amino acids. CDR1 and CDR2 (germline): KGHSH, LQKENI. Germline trimming cut 3 bases from V and 10 bases from J; bases unmatched to any gene: 4. CDR3 DNA sequence: TGTGCCAGCTCACCGGACAGGGCAGGAAAACTGTTTTTT. Translation: CASSPDRAGKLFF.

This clone occurred once. The chain uses TRBV9 and TRBJ1-1; a possible D gene is TRBD1 (5 bases). V lost 0 bases and J 1 base, leaving 13 bases between the germline ends. The CDR3 has 16 residues. Germline CDR1 and CDR2: SGDLS and YYNGEE. CDR3 loop: CASSVGSLRGNTEAFF. CDR3 nucleotides: TGTGCCAGCAGCGTAGGGTCCCTTAGGGGGAACACTGAAGCTTTCTTT.

Here the CDR3 reads CASGGLRTGGSYNEQFF. The CDR3 coding sequence is TGTGCCAGCGGAGGGTTGCGTACGGGGGGTTCCTACAATGAGCAGTTCTTC. The chain is built from TRBV2 and TRBJ2-1, with 7 bases matching TRBD2. CDR3 length equals 17 residues. The V gene end was trimmed by 8 bases and the J gene end by 1 base; junction bases not matched to a gene: 14. CDR1 is SNHLY and CDR2 is FYNNEI in the germline V gene.

V is TRBV7-9 and J is TRBJ2-7; D remains ambiguous. CDR1 and CDR2 from the germline V gene are SEHNR and FQNEAQ (reference sequence). Trimming cost V 1 base and J 6 bases, with 10 bases left between them. The CDR3 consists of 13 residues. The CDR3 spells CASSLEPSSEQYF. CDR3 DNA sequence: TGTGCCAGCAGCTTAGAACCGAGTTCCGAGCAGTACTTC.

The chain has TRBV2 and TRBJ1-2, with a weak D call TRBD1 (6 bases). Germline V lookup: CDR1 SNHLY, CDR2 FYNNEI. The CDR3 runs to 14 residues. V lost 3 bases to trimming and J lost 6 bases, with 14 bases between them. CDR3 loop: CASSDGGASDGYTF. The DNA for the CDR3 is TGTGCCAGCAGTGATGGGGGCGCGTCGGATGGCTACACCTTC.

The gene calls are TRBV25-1 and TRBJ1-1; the match to TRBD1 covers 8 bases. The CDR3 is 11 amino acids. With V trimmed by 6 bases and J by 8 bases, 2 bases remained unmatched. In germline, CDR1 is MGHDK, CDR2 SYGVNS. The DNA for the CDR3 is TGTGCCAGCAGGGGGACAGGAGAAGCTTTCTTT. Translating it yields CASRGTGEAFF. The whole variable domain, filled in from reference TRBV25-1 and TRBJ1-1, reads EADIYQTPRYLVIGTGKKITLECSQTMGHDKMYWYQQDPGMELHLIHYSYGVNSTEKGDLSSESTVSRIRTEHFPLTLESARPSHTSQYLCASRGTGEAFFGQGTRLTVV.

The V call is TRBV7-9, the J call TRBJ1-2; weak D call: TRBD1 (5 bases). Germline assignment: CDR1 SEHNR and CDR2 FQNEAQ (reference sequence). Trimming took off 6 bases at V and 1 base at J, with 12 bases between the two ends. The CDR3 loop spans 14 amino acids. The CDR3 DNA is TGTGCCAGCAGTTCCTCGGGGGTTAACTATGGCTACACCTTC. It translates to CASSSSGVNYGYTF. The complete variable domain, with remaining parts taken from reference TRBV7-9 and TRBJ1-2, reads DTGVSQNPRHKITKRGQNVTFRCDPISEHNRLYWYRQTLGQGPEFLTYFQNEAQLEKSRLLSDRFSAERPKGSFSTLEIQRTEQGDSAMYLCASSSSGVNYGYTFGSGTRLTVV.

The chain joins TRBV6-1 to TRBJ1-2; a possible D gene is TRBD1 (6 bases). CDR1 MNHNS and CDR2 SASEGT come from the germline V gene. V dropped 5 bases and J dropped 4 bases, with 14 bases sitting between them. The CDR3 consists of 14 residues. The CDR3 DNA reads as TGTGCCAGCAGTCACCAGACAGGAACCTATGGCTACACCTTC. Its translation is CASSHQTGTYGYTF.

V is TRBV5-4 and J is TRBJ2-2; D perhaps matches TRBD1 (6 bases). The CDR3 spans 14 residues. Trimming stripped 4 bases from V and 2 bases from J, with 9 bases between. Germline CDR1 reads SGHNT; CDR2 reads YYREEE (reference sequence). The CDR3 region is CASSRDTNTGELFF. DNA for the CDR3: TGTGCCAGCAGCCGGGACACCAACACCGGGGAGCTGTTTTTT.

This chain's CDR3 is CASSAGTNTGELFF. CDR3 sequence (DNA): TGTGCCAGCAGCGCCGGGACAAACACCGGGGAGCTGTTTTTT. This chain connects TRBV9 to TRBJ2-2; D is possibly TRBD1 (6 bases). Germline loops: CDR1 SGDLS, CDR2 YYNGEE. This CDR3 is 14 amino acids long. The germline V and J ends were trimmed by 3 bases and 2 bases, with 8 bases remaining between them.

J is TRBJ2-2 and V is TRBV29-1; 9 bases align to TRBD2. The V gene end was trimmed by 1 base and the J gene end by 2 bases; junction bases not matched to a gene: 11. The CDR3 is 18 residues long. Germline loops: CDR1 SQVTM, CDR2 ANQGSEA. Here the CDR3 reads CSVEGSSGNEINTGELFF. DNA of the CDR3: TGCAGCGTTGAAGGCTCTAGCGGGAACGAGATCAACACCGGGGAGCTGTTTTTT.

J is TRBJ2-3 and V is TRBV4-3; TRBD1 might be the D (6 bases). The V end lost 1 base, the J end lost 2 bases, and 13 bases lay between the germline ends. In germline, CDR1 is LGHNA, CDR2 YSLEER. This CDR3 contains 16 residues. CDR3 sequence (DNA): TGCGCCAGCAGCCAAGGCGTGACAGGAGACACAGATACGCAGTATTTT. Its protein is CASSQGVTGDTDTQYF.

This clone is a singleton in its sample. The chain recombines TRBV5-4 with TRBJ2-2, with D perhaps matching TRBD2 (5 bases). Trimming shortened V by 1 base and J by 1 base, and 8 bases separated the two germline ends. Per germline, CDR1 SGHNT and CDR2 YYREEE (reference sequence). There are 15 residues in the CDR3. The CDR3 protein is CASSLYRGNTGELFF. CDR3 DNA sequence: TGTGCCAGCAGCTTGTATCGGGGGAACACCGGGGAGCTGTTTTTT.

This rearrangement joins TRBV5-1 to TRBJ2-3, with 8 bases identical to TRBD1. The germline CDR1 and CDR2 sequences are SGHRS and YFSETQ. This CDR3 has 15 amino acids. V dropped 5 bases and J dropped 2; count of bases not matched to a gene: 7. The CDR3 region has the DNA TGCGCCAGCAGGGACAGGGATCTTTTCACAGATACGCAGTATTTT. As protein: CASRDRDLFTDTQYF.

The gene calls are TRBV14 and TRBJ2-5, with 11 bases matching TRBD2. This CDR3 has 16 amino acids. Germline loops: CDR1 SGHDN, CDR2 FVKESK. Trimming cost V 4 bases and J 6 bases; bases outside gene matches: 10. The CDR3 nucleotides read TGTGCCAGCAGCCCCCTGACTAGCGGGGTAGTAAAGACCCAGTACTTC. This codes for CASSPLTSGVVKTQYF.

This rearrangement joins TRBV18 to TRBJ1-4; a weak D match, TRBD1 (5 bases). Germline V gene lookup returns CDR1 KGHSH and CDR2 LQKENI. The CDR3 has 15 residues. V lost 6 bases and J lost 10, with 21 bases in between. CDR3 protein: CASSTDIPPGGKLFF. DNA for the CDR3: TGTGCCAGCTCGACGGACATCCCACCCGGGGGAAAACTGTTTTTT.

This clone was detected only once. V is TRBV6-5 and J is TRBJ1-5, with 8 bases lining up with TRBD1. Trimming at V came to 7 bases and at J to 7 bases, leaving 6 bases not matched to a gene. CDR1 MNHEY and CDR2 SVGAGI come from the germline V gene. This CDR3 is 13 amino acids long. CDR3 nucleotide sequence: TGTGCCAGCACAGGGGGCTTAGGGCAGCCCCAGCATTTT. Protein sequence: CASTGGLGQPQHF.

The chain couples TRBV11-2 to TRBJ1-6, with 7 bases identical to TRBD1. Germline trimming cut 3 bases from V and 6 bases from J; bases unmatched to any gene: 2. The germline V gene has CDR1 SGHAT and CDR2 FQNNGV. This CDR3 contains 14 residues. CDR3 nucleotides: TGTGCCAGCAGCTTGGGACAGCTTAATTCACCCCTCCACTTT. Translating gives CASSLGQLNSPLHF.

The gene calls are TRBV5-5 and TRBJ1-5; D may be TRBD1 (5 bases). Trimming shortened V by 4 bases and J by 6 bases, and 17 bases separated the two germline ends. Germline loops: CDR1 SGHKS, CDR2 YYEKEE (reference sequence). This CDR3 spans 15 amino acids. CDR3 bases: TGTGCCAGCAGCCCCCTGGGAGGGGCGGCTCAGCCCCAGCATTTT. Its protein is CASSPLGGAAQPQHF.

The V call is TRBV5-1, the J call TRBJ2-2; D is undetermined. V lost 1 base and J 6 bases, leaving 10 bases between the germline ends. This CDR3 comprises 14 residues. Germline-derived CDR1 and CDR2 are SGHRS and YFSETQ. The CDR3 is CASSLQPSAGELFF. The CDR3 DNA is TGCGCCAGCAGCTTGCAACCCAGCGCCGGGGAGCTGTTTTTT.

The rearrangement uses TRBV7-9 and TRBJ2-7; D perhaps matches TRBD1 (6 bases). The CDR3 totals 13 residues. V was shortened by 5 bases and J by 5 bases, with 13 bases between the two germline ends. Germline V gene sequence: CDR1 SEHNR, CDR2 FQNEAQ (reference sequence). Written as DNA, the CDR3 is TGTGCCAGCAGCCTCAGGGGAGACGACGAGCAGTACTTC. Its protein product is CASSLRGDDEQYF. The complete variable domain, with remaining parts taken from reference TRBV7-9 and TRBJ2-7, reads DTGVSQNPRHKITKRGQNVTFRCDPISEHNRLYWYRQTLGQGPEFLTYFQNEAQLEKSRLLSDRFSAERPKGSFSTLEIQRTEQGDSAMYLCASSLRGDDEQYFGPGTRLTVT.

This clone was recorded once. The rearrangement links TRBV11-2 to TRBJ2-1; a possible D gene is TRBD2 (5 bases). Germline CDR1 is SGHAT and CDR2 is FQNNGV. This CDR3 has 16 amino acids. The V end was cut by 5 bases, the J end by 0 bases, with 14 bases between. The CDR3 region is CASSGGAVHSYNEQFF. CDR3 nucleotides: TGTGCCAGCAGCGGTGGAGCGGTCCACTCCTACAATGAGCAGTTCTTC.

The J gene is TRBJ2-3, the V gene TRBV4-1; TRBD2 might be the D (6 bases). Germline V gene data show CDR1 as MGHRA and CDR2 as YSYEKL. The V end lost 0 bases, the J end lost 0 bases, and 7 bases lay between the germline ends. The CDR3 length is 15 residues. The CDR3 DNA follows: TGCGCCAGCAGCCAAGATCGGGGGAGCACAGATACGCAGTATTTT. Residues: CASSQDRGSTDTQYF.

This chain joins TRBV5-1 and TRBJ2-1; 7 positions agree with TRBD1. In germline, CDR1 is SGHRS, CDR2 YFSETQ. V dropped 7 bases and J dropped 8; count of bases not matched to a gene: 9. This CDR3 spans 13 amino acids. The CDR3 DNA reads as TGCGCCAGCTATCAGGGGACAGCACATGAGCAGTTCTTC. Amino acids: CASYQGTAHEQFF. The whole variable domain, filled in from reference TRBV5-1 and TRBJ2-1, reads KAGVTQTPRYLIKTRGQQVTLSCSPISGHRSVSWYQQTPGQGLQFLFEYFSETQRNKGNFPGRFSGRQFSNSRSEMNVSTLELGDSALYLCASYQGTAHEQFFGPGTRLTVL.